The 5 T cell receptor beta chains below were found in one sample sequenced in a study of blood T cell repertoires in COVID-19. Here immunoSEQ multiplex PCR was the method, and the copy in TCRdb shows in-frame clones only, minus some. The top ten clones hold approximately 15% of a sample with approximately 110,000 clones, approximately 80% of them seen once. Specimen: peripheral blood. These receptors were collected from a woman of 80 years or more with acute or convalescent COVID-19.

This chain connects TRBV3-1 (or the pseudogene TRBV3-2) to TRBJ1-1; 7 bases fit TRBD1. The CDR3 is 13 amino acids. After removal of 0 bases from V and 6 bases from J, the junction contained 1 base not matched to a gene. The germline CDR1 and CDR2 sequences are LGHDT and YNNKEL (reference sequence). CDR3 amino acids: CASSQDRGAEAFF. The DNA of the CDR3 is TGTGCCAGCAGCCAAGACAGGGGGGCTGAAGCTTTCTTT.

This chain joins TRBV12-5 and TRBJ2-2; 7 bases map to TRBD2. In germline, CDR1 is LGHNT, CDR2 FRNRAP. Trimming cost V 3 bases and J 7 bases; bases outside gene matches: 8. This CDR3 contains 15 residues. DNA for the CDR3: TGTGCTAGTGGTTTTGAGAGAGCGGGAAGCGGGGAGCTGTTTTTT. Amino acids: CASGFERAGSGELFF.

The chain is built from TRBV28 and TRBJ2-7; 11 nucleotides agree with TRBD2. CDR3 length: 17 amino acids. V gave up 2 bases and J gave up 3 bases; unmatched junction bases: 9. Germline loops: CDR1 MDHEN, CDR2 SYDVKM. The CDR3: CASSLIRGLAESYEQYF. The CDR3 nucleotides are TGTGCCAGCAGTTTAATAAGGGGACTAGCGGAAAGCTACGAGCAGTACTTC.

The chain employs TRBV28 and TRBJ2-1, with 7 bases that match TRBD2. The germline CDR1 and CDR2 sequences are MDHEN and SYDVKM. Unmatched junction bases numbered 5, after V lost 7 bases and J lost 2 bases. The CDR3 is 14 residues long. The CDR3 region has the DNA TGTGCCAGCAAGGTGCGGGAGCCCTACAATGAGCAGTTCTTC. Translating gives CASKVREPYNEQFF.

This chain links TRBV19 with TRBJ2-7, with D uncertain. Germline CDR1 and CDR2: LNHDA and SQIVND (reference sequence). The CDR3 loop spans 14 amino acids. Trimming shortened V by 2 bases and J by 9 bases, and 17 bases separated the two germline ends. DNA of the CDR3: TGTGCCAGTAGTATACGACCTATTACGAGGTGGCAGTACGTC. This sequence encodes CASSIRPITRWQYV.